These 7 T cell receptor beta chains came from one sample sequenced in a study of OX40 agonist ivuxolimab in advanced cancers. Profiled with immunoSEQ multiplex PCR; TCRdb holds only in-frame clones, not every one. Of about 120,000 clones in the sample, approximately 90% were seen once. Specimen: CD4+ or CD8+ T cells sorted from blood, collected in a trial of the OX40 agonist ivuxolimab. These receptors were taken from an adult with an advanced solid tumor such as melanoma, head and neck, liver or kidney cancer.

The chain combines TRBV30 with TRBJ1-4; D is undetermined. The CDR3 totals 13 residues. Germline CDR1 and CDR2: GTSNPN and SVGIG (reference sequence). With 2 bases removed from V and 3 bases from J, the gap between germline ends came to 7 bases. CDR3 protein: CAWSRGSNEKLFF. CDR3 in DNA: TGTGCCTGGAGTCGGGGTTCTAATGAAAAACTGTTTTTT.

The CDR3 here is CASSPGTGRIEQFF. CDR3 DNA sequence: TGTGCCAGCAGCCCCGGGACAGGGAGGATTGAGCAGTTCTTC. The chain uses TRBV7-2 and TRBJ2-1; 9 nucleotides line up with TRBD1. The trim removed 5 bases at V and 9 bases at J, leaving 8 bases unmatched. The CDR3 extends over 14 amino acids. The germline gives CDR1 SGHTA, CDR2 FQGNSA.

This clone turned up a few times. The rearrangement joins TRBV2 to TRBJ1-5, with TRBD1 identical over 8 bases. V dropped 6 bases and J dropped 7; count of bases not matched to a gene: 5. CDR3 length equals 13 residues. Germline V lookup: CDR1 SNHLY, CDR2 FYNNEI. Written as DNA, the CDR3 is TGTGCCAGCAGCGGACAGGGTAACCAGCCCCAGCATTTT. This translates into CASSGQGNQPQHF. Complete variable domain (other parts from reference TRBV2 and TRBJ1-5): EPEVTQTPSHQVTQMGQEVILRCVPISNHLYFYWYRQILGQKVEFLVSFYNNEISEKSEIFDDQFSVERPDGSNFTLKIRSTKLEDSAMYFCASSGQGNQPQHFGDGTRLSIL.

The chain has TRBV13 and TRBJ1-1, with 11 bases matching TRBD1. The V gene's germline CDR1 is PRHDT and CDR2 FYEKMQ (reference sequence). This CDR3 has 15 amino acids. Trimming cost V 5 bases and J 4 bases; bases outside gene matches: 6. The CDR3 region is CASSTRTGGGTEAFF. The CDR3 nucleotides read TGTGCCAGCAGCACCAGGACAGGGGGCGGCACTGAAGCTTTCTTT.

The CDR3: CASSSGLAGRNEQFF. Written as DNA, the CDR3 is TGTGCCAGTAGTTCCGGACTAGCGGGGAGGAATGAGCAGTTCTTC. This chain joins TRBV19 and TRBJ2-1, with TRBD2 matching 12 bases. CDR1 is LNHDA and CDR2 is SQIVND in the germline V gene (reference sequence). V gave up 5 bases and J gave up 7 bases; unmatched junction bases: 6. The CDR3 is 15 residues long.

The genes are TRBV30 and TRBJ2-2; 10 bases fit TRBD1. V shed 5 bases and J 3 bases; nucleotides not matched to a gene: 3. Germline values: CDR1 GTSNPN, CDR2 SVGIG (reference sequence). CDR3 length: 14 residues. CDR3 sequence (DNA): TGTGCCTGGGCCGGGACAGGGGACACCGGGGAGCTGTTTTTT. This codes for CAWAGTGDTGELFF. The full variable domain, in which reference TRBV30 and TRBJ2-2 provide the parts outside the CDR3, is SQTIHQWPATLVQPVGSPLSLECTVEGTSNPNLYWYRQAAGRGLQLLFYSVGIGQISSEVPQNLSASRPQDRQFILSSKKLLLSDSGFYLCAWAGTGDTGELFFGEGSRLTVL.

The rearrangement links TRBV19 to TRBJ2-1, with a tentative D call TRBD1 (5 bases). The CDR3 runs 12 residues. Germline loops: CDR1 LNHDA, CDR2 SQIVND (reference sequence). Trimming stripped 5 bases from V and 6 bases from J, with 8 bases between. The DNA of the CDR3 is TGTGCCAGTAGTGTTCAGGGCAATGAGCAGTTCTTC. Translation gives CASSVQGNEQFF.